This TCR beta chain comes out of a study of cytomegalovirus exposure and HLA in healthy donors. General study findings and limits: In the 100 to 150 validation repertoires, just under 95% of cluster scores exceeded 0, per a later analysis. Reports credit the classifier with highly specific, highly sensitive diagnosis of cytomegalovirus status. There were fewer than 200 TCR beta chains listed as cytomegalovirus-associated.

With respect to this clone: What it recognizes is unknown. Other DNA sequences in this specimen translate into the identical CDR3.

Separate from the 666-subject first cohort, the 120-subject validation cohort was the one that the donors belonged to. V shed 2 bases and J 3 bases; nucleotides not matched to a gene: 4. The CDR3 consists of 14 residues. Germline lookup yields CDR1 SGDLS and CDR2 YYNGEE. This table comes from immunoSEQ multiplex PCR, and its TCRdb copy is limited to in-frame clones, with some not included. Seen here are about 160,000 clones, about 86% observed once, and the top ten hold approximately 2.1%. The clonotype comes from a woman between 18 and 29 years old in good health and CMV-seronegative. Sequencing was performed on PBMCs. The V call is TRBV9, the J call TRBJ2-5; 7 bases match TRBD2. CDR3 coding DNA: TGTGCCAGCAGCGTCGGGGGGAGGGAAGAGACCCAGTACTTC. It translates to CASSVGGREETQYF.